The 5 T cell receptor beta chains below come from one sample, sequenced in a study of identical twins. In TCRdb, the 5' RACE reads were re-called with MiXCR into one record per CDR3 protein. This sample has fewer than 550,000 distinct CDR3 sequences, with approximately 14% found just once. These data also formed part of another study, on yellow fever vaccine responses in identical twins.

Sequencing input: CD4+ T cells sorted from blood. These receptor sequences come from a woman younger than 35 in good health.

This clonotype was seen a handful of times. The chain employs TRBV20-1 and TRBJ1-1; D is possibly TRBD1 (5 bases). V gave up 6 bases and J gave up 0 bases, with 11 bases separating them. Germline values: CDR1 DFQATT, CDR2 SNEGSKA (reference sequence). This CDR3 region has 13 residues. CDR3 DNA sequence: TGCAGTGCCATTGGACATATGAACACTGAAGCTTTCTTT. It yields the protein CSAIGHMNTEAFF.

This clonotype was seen ten or more times. V gene TRBV5-1 combines with J gene TRBJ2-7; D remains unclear. Germline CDR1 is SGHRS and CDR2 is YFSETQ. This CDR3 contains 14 residues. Deletions cut 0 bases from V and 2 bases from J, with 9 bases between. The DNA for the CDR3 is TGCGCCAGCAGCTTGGACAGAGTAACCTACGAGCAGTACTTC. It is translated as CASSLDRVTYEQYF.

This clonotype has a handful of counts. The rearrangement links TRBV19 to TRBJ2-2; 8 bases are a match to TRBD2. Germline V CDR1 and CDR2: LNHDA, SQIVND (reference sequence). The CDR3 is 14 amino acids. V gave up 9 bases and J gave up 1 base; unmatched junction bases: 4. CDR3 in DNA: TGTGCCAGCATCGGGACTAGGAACACCGGGGAGCTGTTTTTT. As protein: CASIGTRNTGELFF.

There are many counts of this clonotype. The J gene is TRBJ2-7, the V gene TRBV5-1; 10 bases agree with TRBD1. Germline assignment: CDR1 SGHRS and CDR2 YFSETQ. The V segment lost 2 bases and the J segment 0 bases; nucleotides outside the gene matches: 5. The CDR3 has 16 residues. This chain's CDR3 is CASSLVTGGGSYEQYF. The DNA for the CDR3 is TGCGCCAGCAGCTTAGTGACAGGGGGCGGCTCCTACGAGCAGTACTTC.

J is TRBJ2-1 and V is TRBV14; 8 positions match TRBD2. CDR1 and CDR2 (germline): SGHDN, FVKESK. Unmatched junction bases numbered 7, after V lost 0 bases and J lost 3 bases. CDR3 length: 17 amino acids. The CDR3, as DNA: TGTGCCAGCAGCCAAGATTGGAGTAGCGGGAACTACAATGAGCAGTTCTTC. Amino acid sequence: CASSQDWSSGNYNEQFF.